The 6 T cell receptor beta chains given below trace back to one sample, sequenced in a study of cytomegalovirus exposure and HLA in healthy donors. PCR employed 60 Vbeta and 13 Jbeta primers. Using immunoSEQ multiplex PCR, the repertoire was profiled, and TCRdb retains in-frame clones only, with some absent. The sample has around 150,000 clones, about 80% seen once. What was sequenced was PBMCs. These receptor sequences come from a man between 40 and 49 years old in good health and CMV-seropositive.

This clone appeared once. The rearrangement joins TRBV18 to TRBJ2-3; 7 bases are a match to TRBD1. The CDR3 runs 15 residues. V gave up 0 bases and J gave up 1 base; unmatched junction bases: 1. Per the germline V gene, CDR1 is KGHSH and CDR2 is LQKENI. CDR3 sequence (DNA): TGTGCCAGCTCACCACCAACAGGGGGCACAGATACGCAGTATTTT. It encodes CASSPPTGGTDTQYF. The full variable domain, in which reference TRBV18 and TRBJ2-3 provide the parts outside the CDR3, is NAGVMQNPRHLVRRRGQEARLRCSPMKGHSHVYWYRQLPEEGLKFMVYLQKENIIDESGMPKERFSAEFPKEGPSILRIQQVVRGDSAAYFCASSPPTGGTDTQYFGPGTRLTVL.

The chain carries TRBV5-1 and TRBJ1-2; possible D gene TRBD1, 5 bases. Trimming took 3 bases from V and 7 from J, leaving 19 bases between them. This CDR3 is built from 15 residues. Per germline, CDR1 SGHRS and CDR2 YFSETQ. Written as DNA, the CDR3 is TGCGCCAGCAGCTCAAACGGGACTCCCGAAGGTGGCTACACCTTC. Translation: CASSSNGTPEGGYTF.

This clone was detected once. The V call is TRBV9, the J call TRBJ2-2; D is possibly TRBD2 (5 bases). Germline CDR1 is SGDLS and CDR2 is YYNGEE. CDR3 length: 16 amino acids. The V end lost 2 bases, the J end lost 0 bases, and 11 bases lay between the germline ends. CDR3 nucleotides: TGTGCCAGCAGCGTTCTTGCGGGCACGAACACCGGGGAGCTGTTTTTT. It encodes CASSVLAGTNTGELFF.

The V gene is TRBV28, the J gene TRBJ2-3; 10 bases are shared with TRBD2. Germline loops: CDR1 MDHEN, CDR2 SYDVKM. The junction had 3 bases not matched to a gene; V was cut back by 6 bases and J by 3 bases. The CDR3 runs to 14 residues. Written as DNA, the CDR3 is TGTGCCAGCAGCCCGGGACTAGCGACAGATACGCAGTATTTT. It specifies CASSPGLATDTQYF.

The rearrangement links TRBV9 to TRBJ1-3; no reliable D call. Germline loops: CDR1 SGDLS, CDR2 YYNGEE. V lost 6 bases and J lost 3, with 7 bases in between. The CDR3 consists of 12 residues. The CDR3 DNA reads as TGTGCCAGCACCGGAGATGGAAACACCATATATTTT. Protein sequence: CASTGDGNTIYF.

CDR3 nucleotide sequence: TGTGCCAGCAGTCTCGGGACAGAAGCTAACTATGGCTACACCTTC. Protein product: CASSLGTEANYGYTF. This chain connects TRBV28 to TRBJ1-2; TRBD1 agrees at 7 bases. This CDR3 contains 15 residues. The trim removed 5 bases at V and 0 bases at J, leaving 6 bases unmatched. Germline values: CDR1 MDHEN, CDR2 SYDVKM.